What follows is one T cell receptor beta chain and its context. The data derive from a study of glioma-infiltrating T cells after dendritic cell vaccination. Study at large: Patients received three intradermal dendritic cell vaccine injections at biweekly intervals.

Time point in this sample: after dendritic cell vaccination, including at tumor progression/relapse. The CDR3 has 18 residues. The ends lost 1 base at V and 1 base at J; junction bases unmatched: 10. Germline V gene data show CDR1 as MGHRA and CDR2 as YSYEKL. Clones were sequenced by immunoSEQ multiplex PCR, and TCRdb holds only the in-frame ones, with some missing. The table has 45,000 to 60,000 clones, roughly four fifths seen once. V gene TRBV4-1 combines with J gene TRBJ2-1, with 7 bases that match TRBD1. This sequence originates from a human donor with glioblastoma. This specimen was blood, taken after dendritic cell vaccination. The CDR3: CASSQVGTAEKSYNEQFF. The CDR3 DNA follows: TGCGCCAGCAGCCAAGTGGGGACAGCAGAAAAATCCTACAATGAGCAGTTCTTC.